These T cell receptor beta chains were read from a single sample in a study of human T cells and chemical hapten exposure. MiXCR was run by TCRdb on the RACE reads, yielding one entry per CDR3 protein. The data show tens of thousands of distinct CDR3 sequences, about 8% seen once. Sequencing used whole blood, obtained in connection with sensitization to the hapten diphenylcyclopropenone (DPC). Source of these receptors: a woman aged 25 to 45 with alopecia areata. Some clones in this sample may be carry-over from other donors' samples. CDR3s include the opening cysteine and the closing phenylalanine or tryptophan. D genes are given only for firm matches. The size of a clone is reported for some rows only, either as once, few or many, or as a class for expanded clones.

abundance	v_gene	d_gene	j_gene	CDR3aa	CDR3nt
many	TRBV6-5	-	TRBJ2-1	CASSFSTRSPYNEQFF	TGTGCCAGCAGTTTTTCGACCCGATCCCCTTACAATGAGCAGTTCTTC
many	TRBV11-3	-	TRBJ2-1	CASSLDSPGGHSYEQFF	TGTGCCAGCAGCTTAGATTCCCCGGGGGGCCATTCTTATGAGCAGTTCTTC
medium-sized	TRBV29-1	-	TRBJ1-1	CSVDPDPNTEAFF	TGCAGCGTTGATCCAGACCCGAACACTGAAGCTTTCTTT
-	TRBV7-9	TRBD1	TRBJ1-3	CASSPPPGQGNSGNTIYF	TGTGCCAGCAGCCCCCCCCCGGGACAGGGCAACTCTGGAAACACCATATATTTT
medium-sized	TRBV5-8	-	TRBJ1-5	CASSSKDQPQHF	TGTGCCAGCAGCTCCAAGGATCAGCCCCAGCATTTT
many	TRBV6-6	-	TRBJ2-7	CASNGETNEQYF	TGTGCCAGCAATGGGGAAACCAACGAGCAGTACTTC
many	TRBV6-5	-	TRBJ2-7	CASSYSKDYEQYF	TGTGCCAGCAGTTACTCGAAGGACTACGAGCAGTACTTC
-	TRBV5-6	-	TRBJ1-5	CASSPGHGLQHF	TGTGCCAGCAGTCCTGGACACGGTCTCCAGCATTTT
few	TRBV27	-	TRBJ1-6	CASSLSPASPLHF	TGTGCCAGCAGTTTATCCCCCGCTTCACCCCTCCACTTT
many	TRBV7-6	-	TRBJ1-4	CASKPGGGFNEKLFF	TGTGCCAGCAAACCTGGGGGAGGGTTTAATGAAAAACTGTTTTTT
many	TRBV5-1	-	TRBJ2-5	CASKYGDLETQYF	TGCGCCAGCAAGTATGGCGACTTGGAGACCCAGTACTTC
-	TRBV3-1	-	TRBJ1-2	CASSQDRAYGYTF	TGTGCCAGCAGCCAAGACAGGGCCTATGGCTACACCTTC
few	TRBV20-1	TRBD1	TRBJ1-1	CSASRDRRNTEAFF	TGCAGTGCTAGCCGGGACAGAAGGAACACTGAAGCTTTCTTT
many	TRBV6-5	-	TRBJ2-3	CASCRAGLDADTQYF	TGTGCCAGCTGCAGGGCCGGGCTAGATGCAGATACGCAGTATTTT
few	TRBV7-6	TRBD2	TRBJ2-3	CASSPMASGGATDTQYF	TGTGCCAGCAGCCCGATGGCTAGCGGGGGGGCCACAGATACGCAGTATTTT
many	TRBV6-1	-	TRBJ2-1	CAIGLGGYNEQFF	TGTGCCATAGGTCTGGGGGGTTACAATGAGCAGTTCTTC
few	TRBV27	-	TRBJ1-2	CASRGDKNYGYTF	TGTGCCAGCAGAGGAGACAAGAACTATGGCTACACCTTC
-	TRBV27	-	TRBJ2-3	CVSSSSTDTQYF	TGTGTCAGCAGCTCTTCCACAGATACGCAGTATTTT
many	TRBV3-1	-	TRBJ2-7	CASSPGRGVYEQYF	TGTGCCAGCAGCCCCGGCCGGGGAGTCTACGAGCAGTACTTC
many	TRBV3-1	-	TRBJ1-1	CASSQGSGTEAFF	TGTGCCAGCAGCCAGGGTTCGGGCACTGAAGCTTTCTTT
many	TRBV12-5	-	TRBJ1-4	CASKAQGMTNEKLFF	TGTGCTAGCAAAGCGCAGGGGATGACTAATGAAAAACTGTTTTTT
many	TRBV2	-	TRBJ2-2	CASSVGGTNTGELFF	TGTGCCAGCAGTGTCGGGGGTACGAACACCGGGGAGCTGTTTTTT
many	TRBV7-9	-	TRBJ2-7	CASSLLAQWTDGIYEQYF	TGTGCCAGCAGCTTATTGGCCCAGTGGACGGACGGGATCTACGAGCAGTACTTC
few	TRBV20-1	TRBD2	TRBJ2-3	CSAQSGGAKTDTQYF	TGCAGTGCCCAAAGCGGGGGGGCAAAGACAGATACGCAGTATTTT
many	TRBV20-1	TRBD2	TRBJ2-7	CSARGRLAGISSYEQYF	TGCAGTGCTAGAGGCCGTCTAGCGGGGATAAGCTCCTACGAGCAGTACTTC
many	TRBV7-6	-	TRBJ1-1	CASSFFGTEAFF	TGTGCCAGCAGCTTTTTCGGGACTGAAGCTTTCTTT
-	TRBV7-3	TRBD2	TRBJ2-2	CASSLTRLAGNTGELFF	TGTGCCAGCAGCTTAACTCGACTAGCGGGTAACACCGGGGAGCTGTTTTTT
many	TRBV7-2	-	TRBJ2-3	CASSPYGDTQYF	TGTGCCAGCAGCCCGTATGGAGATACGCAGTATTTT
many	TRBV20-1	-	TRBJ1-4	CSARGLGAVKELFF	TGCAGTGCTAGAGGCCTGGGGGCAGTGAAAGAGCTGTTTTTT
-	TRBV7-2	-	TRBJ1-1	CASSLYVGYMNTEAYF	TGTGCCAGCAGCTTATACGTCGGGTACATGAACACTGAAGCTTACTTT
many	TRBV3-1	TRBD1	TRBJ2-1	CASSQGTGPAGEQFF	TGTGCCAGCAGCCAAGGGACAGGCCCTGCGGGTGAGCAGTTCTTC
-	TRBV2	-	TRBJ2-3	CASREGTDTQYF	TGTGCCAGCAGAGAGGGCACAGATACGCAGTATTTT
many	TRBV7-9	-	TRBJ2-3	CASSPQTDTQYF	TGTGCCAGCAGCCCTCAAACAGATACGCAGTATTTT